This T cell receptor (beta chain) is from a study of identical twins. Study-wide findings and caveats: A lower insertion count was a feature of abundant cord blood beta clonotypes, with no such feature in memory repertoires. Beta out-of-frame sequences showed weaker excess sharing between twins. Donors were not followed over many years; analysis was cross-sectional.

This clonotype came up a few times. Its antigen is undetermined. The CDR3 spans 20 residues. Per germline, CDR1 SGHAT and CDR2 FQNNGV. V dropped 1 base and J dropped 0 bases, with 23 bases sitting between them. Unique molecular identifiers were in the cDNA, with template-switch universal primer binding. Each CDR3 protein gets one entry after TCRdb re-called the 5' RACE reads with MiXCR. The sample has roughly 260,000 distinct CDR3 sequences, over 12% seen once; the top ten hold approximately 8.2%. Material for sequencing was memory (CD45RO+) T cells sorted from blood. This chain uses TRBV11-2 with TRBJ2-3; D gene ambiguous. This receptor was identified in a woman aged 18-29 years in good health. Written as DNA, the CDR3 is TGTGCCAGCAGCTTAGGGTCCCTTCCCTTCTATACTTCTAGCACAGATACGCAGTATTTT. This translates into CASSLGSLPFYTSSTDTQYF.